Sequencing of this TCR beta chain was carried out in a study of vaccination effects on CD4 cells after COVID-19. The data were produced by immunoSEQ multiplex PCR, yet TCRdb's version contains in-frame clones alone and is incomplete. The sample has tens of thousands of clones, roughly 80% seen once. Antigen-specific CD4+ T cells were first expanded with viral peptide pools by the ViraFEST assay and only then sequenced. With approximately 10 days of culture completed, CD4+ T cells were isolated. Each participant was administered two doses of either the BNT162b2 or the mRNA-1273 vaccine. According to the study, vaccine recipients showed no prior SARS-CoV-2 infection and negative nucleocapsid antibodies. IL-2 at about 9.7 IU/ml and peptides at around 10 ug/ml were added to cultured PBMC, a few million per well. On this clone: Its antigen is unknown.

CDR1 and CDR2 from the germline V gene are SEHNR and FQNEAQ (reference sequence). V dropped 1 base and J dropped 15 bases, with 10 bases sitting between them. The CDR3 loop spans 11 amino acids. The input for sequencing was CD4+ T cells from PBMCs cultured with HCoV-OC43 spike peptides, taken after COVID-19 vaccination. Subset indicated: HCoV-OC43 spike overlapping peptide pool stimulation. This sequence was found in a human donor who received a COVID-19 vaccine. The chain carries TRBV7-9 and TRBJ2-1, with D uncertain. CDR3 sequence reads: CASSLGGTWFF. In DNA, the CDR3 is TGTGCCAGCAGCTTAGGAGGAACGTGGTTCTTC.